This passage covers 2 T cell receptor beta chains from one sample sequenced in a study of vaccination effects on CD4 cells after COVID-19. Before sequencing took place, the ViraFEST assay used viral peptide pools to expand antigen-specific CD4+ T cells. Upon completion of 10 to 11 days in culture, CD4+ T cells were isolated. Participants completed two doses of the BNT162b2 or mRNA-1273 vaccine. Data came from immunoSEQ multiplex PCR; TCRdb stores just in-frame clones and leaves some out. Of tens of thousands of clones in the sample, approximately 82% were seen once. These TCRs are of unknown antigen specificity. The sample here was CD4+ T cells from PBMCs cultured with HCoV-229E spike peptides, taken after COVID-19 vaccination. The receptor source for this set is a human donor who received a COVID-19 vaccine.

This clone was picked up a small number of times. V usage is TRBV6-6 and J usage is TRBJ1-1; D might be TRBD1 (5 bases). The CDR3 consists of 14 residues. Trimming stripped 6 bases from V and 1 base from J, with 12 bases between. Germline V gene sequence: CDR1 MNHNY, CDR2 SVGAGI (reference sequence). DNA for the CDR3: TGTGCCAGCAGATTCAGGGTGGAGAACACTGAAGCTTTCTTT. Its translation is CASRFRVENTEAFF.

This rearrangement joins TRBV7-2 to TRBJ1-1, with TRBD1 as a possible D gene (5 bases). This CDR3 comprises 13 residues. Trimming left V 5 bases short and J 4 bases short, with 11 bases between. Germline V lookup: CDR1 SGHTA, CDR2 FQGNSA. The DNA for the CDR3 is TGTGCCAGCAGCCTGGGACCGCTCACTGAAGCTTTCTTT. The encoded protein is CASSLGPLTEAFF.